These 5 T cell receptor beta chains came from one sample sequenced in a study of shared clonotypes between healthy human individuals. Sequenced by immunoSEQ multiplex PCR; TCRdb stores in-frame clones only, minus some. This table has roughly 1,000,000 clones, approximately 80% appearing once. The specimen sequenced was memory CD4+ T cells from PBMCs. Noted subset: CD45RA-negative fraction. The receptors here all came from a man younger than 30 in good health. Some clones in this sample may be carry-over from other donors' samples.

A remark on this clone: Within the sample, other DNA sequences also encode this same CDR3. The chain is built from TRBV5-1 and TRBJ2-5; the D gene is possibly TRBD1 (5 bases). Germline CDR1 reads SGHRS; CDR2 reads YFSETQ. Deletions cut 5 bases from V and 5 bases from J, with 13 bases between. The CDR3 runs to 13 residues. The CDR3 DNA reads TGCGCCAGCAGTCAGCAGGGTGGTGAGACCCAGTACTTC. This translates into CASSQQGGETQYF.

This chain joins TRBV7-3 and TRBJ2-2, with D perhaps matching TRBD1 or TRBD2 (5 bases each). CDR1 is SGHTA and CDR2 is FQGTGA in the germline V gene. V dropped 5 bases and J dropped 7 bases, with 17 bases sitting between them. The length of the CDR3 is 15 residues. The CDR3 reads CASSKGRPGDGELFF. The CDR3 nucleotides are TGTGCCAGCAGCAAGGGACGACCCGGGGACGGGGAGCTGTTTTTT.

This chain uses TRBV5-1 with TRBJ2-5; D remains ambiguous. CDR3 size: 13 residues. In germline, CDR1 is SGHRS, CDR2 YFSETQ. Trimming took 0 bases from V and 7 from J, leaving 10 bases between them. The CDR3 here is CASSLAWGGTQYF. The CDR3 DNA follows: TGCGCCAGCAGCTTGGCCTGGGGTGGGACCCAGTACTTC.

The rearrangement uses TRBV4-2 and TRBJ2-1; no clear D. This CDR3 region has 17 residues. The germline V gene encodes CDR1 LGHNA and CDR2 YNFKEQ. The V end was cut by 0 bases, the J end by 0 bases, with 12 bases between. In DNA, the CDR3 is TGTGCCAGCAGCCAAGATCAGCGCCTGAGCTCCTACAATGAGCAGTTCTTC. This encodes CASSQDQRLSSYNEQFF.

The chain links TRBV4-2 to TRBJ2-5; 11 bases fit TRBD2. The length of the CDR3 is 16 residues. Germline CDR1 reads LGHNA; CDR2 reads YNFKEQ. V trimming: 0 bases; J trimming: 3 bases; junction bases outside the gene matches: 3. The CDR3 region is CASSQDSSGRKETQYF. In nucleotides, the CDR3 is TGTGCCAGCAGCCAAGATTCTAGCGGGAGGAAAGAGACCCAGTACTTC.